This T cell receptor beta chain was obtained from a study of blood T cell repertoires in COVID-19. The CDR3 contains 18 residues. The germline CDR1 and CDR2 sequences are LNHDA and SQIVND (reference sequence). The V and J ends lost 1 base and 4 bases respectively, with 19 bases between them. Profiled with immunoSEQ multiplex PCR; TCRdb holds only in-frame clones, not every one. The sample contains fewer than 250,000 clones, approximately 90% of which appear only once. Study members were between 18 and 89 years old and lived in 25 or so US regions. This sequence joins TRBV19 and TRBJ1-4; D gene unclear. This receptor was obtained from a man aged 45 to 65 who had been exposed to COVID-19. The specimen sequenced was PBMCs or T cells enriched from blood (not recorded which). The CDR3 loop reads CASSIGLILQRDNEKLFF. The DNA of the CDR3 is TGTGCCAGTAGTATAGGCTTGATTTTGCAGCGAGATAATGAAAAACTGTTTTTT.